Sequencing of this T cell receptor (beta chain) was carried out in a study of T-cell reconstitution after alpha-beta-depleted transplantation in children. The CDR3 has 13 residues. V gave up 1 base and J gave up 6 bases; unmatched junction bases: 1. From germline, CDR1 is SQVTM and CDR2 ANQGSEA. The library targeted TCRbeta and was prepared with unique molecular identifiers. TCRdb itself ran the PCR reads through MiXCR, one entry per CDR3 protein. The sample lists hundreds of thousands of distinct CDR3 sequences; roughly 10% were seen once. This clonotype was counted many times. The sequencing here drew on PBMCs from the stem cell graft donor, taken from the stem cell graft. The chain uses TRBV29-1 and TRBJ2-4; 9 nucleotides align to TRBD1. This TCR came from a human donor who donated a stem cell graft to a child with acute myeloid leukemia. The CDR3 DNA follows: TGCAGCGTTGAAGGACAGGGGGTAAACATTCAGTACTTC. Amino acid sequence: CSVEGQGVNIQYF.